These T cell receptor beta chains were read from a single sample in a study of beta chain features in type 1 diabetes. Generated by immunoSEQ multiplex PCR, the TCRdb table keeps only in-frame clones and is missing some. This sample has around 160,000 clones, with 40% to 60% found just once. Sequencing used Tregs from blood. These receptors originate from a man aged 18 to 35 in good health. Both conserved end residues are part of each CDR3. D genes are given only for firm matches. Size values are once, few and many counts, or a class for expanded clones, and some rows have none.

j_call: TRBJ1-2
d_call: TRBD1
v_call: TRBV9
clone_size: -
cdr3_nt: TGTGCCAGCAGCGAAGGACAGGGGGCTTCGGGCTACACCTTC
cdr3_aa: CASSEGQGASGYTF

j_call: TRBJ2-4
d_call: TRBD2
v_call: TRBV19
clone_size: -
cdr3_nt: TGTGCCAGCCTAGAGACTAGCGGGGGGTTAGCCAAAAACATTCAGTACTTC
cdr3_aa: CASLETSGGLAKNIQYF

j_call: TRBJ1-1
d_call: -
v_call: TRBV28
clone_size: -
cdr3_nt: TGTGCCAGCAGTTTGGGGGGAGGTGTGAACACTGAAGCTTTCTTT
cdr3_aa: CASSLGGGVNTEAFF

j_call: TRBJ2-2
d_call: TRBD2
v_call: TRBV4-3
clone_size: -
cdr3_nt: TGCGCCAGCAGCCGCAAGCTGGGGAGGGCGCCGGGCGGGGAGCTGTTTTTT
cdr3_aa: CASSRKLGRAPGGELFF

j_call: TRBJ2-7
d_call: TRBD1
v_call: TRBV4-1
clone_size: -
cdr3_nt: TGCGCCAGCAGCACTACGGGACAGAGCTCCTACGAGCAGTACTTC
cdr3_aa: CASSTTGQSSYEQYF

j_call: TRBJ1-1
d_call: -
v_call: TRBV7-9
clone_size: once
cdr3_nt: TGTGCCAGCAGCTTAGCCTCAGACTTGAACACTGAAGCTTTCTTT
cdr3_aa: CASSLASDLNTEAFF

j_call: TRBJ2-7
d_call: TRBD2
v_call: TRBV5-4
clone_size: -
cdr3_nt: TGTGCCAGCAGCTTTTTTCGATCTGGCGGGGGGATCTACGAGCAGTACTTC
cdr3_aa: CASSFFRSGGGIYEQYF

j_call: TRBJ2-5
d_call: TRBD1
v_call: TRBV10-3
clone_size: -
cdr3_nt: TGTGCCATCAGGGGACAGTTACAAGAGACCCAGTACTTC
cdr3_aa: CAIRGQLQETQYF

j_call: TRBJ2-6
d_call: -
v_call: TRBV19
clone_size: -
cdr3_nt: TGTGCCAGTACCCGGGGTCCTGGGGCCAACGTCCTGACTTTC
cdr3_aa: CASTRGPGANVLTF

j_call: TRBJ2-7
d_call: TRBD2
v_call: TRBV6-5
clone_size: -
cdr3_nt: TGTGCCAGCAGTTACCGGGGGGATGCGTACGAGCAGTACTTC
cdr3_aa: CASSYRGDAYEQYF

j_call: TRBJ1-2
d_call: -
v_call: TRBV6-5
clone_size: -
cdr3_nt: TGTGCCAGCACGGACACGGGGGGTCGGGGCTACACCTTC
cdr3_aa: CASTDTGGRGYTF

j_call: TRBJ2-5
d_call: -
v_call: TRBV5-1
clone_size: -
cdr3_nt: TGCGCCAGCAGCTGGACAGAGCAAGAGACCCAGTACTTC
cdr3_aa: CASSWTEQETQYF

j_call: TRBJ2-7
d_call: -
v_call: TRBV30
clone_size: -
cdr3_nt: TGTGCCTGGAAGAGGGATTCCTACGAGCAGTACTTC
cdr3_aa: CAWKRDSYEQYF

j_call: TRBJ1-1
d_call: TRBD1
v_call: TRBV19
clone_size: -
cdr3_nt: TGTGCCAGTAGTATCCGACAGGGGGTTCGCACTGAAGCTTTCTTT
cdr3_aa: CASSIRQGVRTEAFF

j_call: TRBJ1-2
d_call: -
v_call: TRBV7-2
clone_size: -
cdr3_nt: TGTGCCAGCAGCCCTAGGGGTGGGGGCTACACCTTC
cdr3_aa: CASSPRGGGYTF

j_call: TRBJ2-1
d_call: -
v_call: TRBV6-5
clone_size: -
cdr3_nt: TGTGCCAGCAGTTACACCCCGGGGATCAATGAGCAGTTCTTC
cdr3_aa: CASSYTPGINEQFF

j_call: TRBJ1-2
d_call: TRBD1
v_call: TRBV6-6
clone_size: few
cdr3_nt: TGTGCCAGCAGTTACCGACAACCAGGGGGTGAGGGCTACACCTTC
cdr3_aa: CASSYRQPGGEGYTF

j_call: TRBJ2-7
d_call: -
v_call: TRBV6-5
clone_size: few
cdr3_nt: TGTGCCAGCAGTTACTCGGGCAGGGTTTCCTACGAGCAGTACTTC
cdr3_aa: CASSYSGRVSYEQYF

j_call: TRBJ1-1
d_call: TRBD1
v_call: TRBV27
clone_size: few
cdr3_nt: TGTGCCAGCAGTTTCGGGACAGGTTTGAACACTGAAGCTTTCTTT
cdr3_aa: CASSFGTGLNTEAFF

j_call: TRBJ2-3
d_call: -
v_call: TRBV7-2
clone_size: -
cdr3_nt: TGTGCCAGCAGCTTAGCGCTCAGGGGAGATACGCAGTATTTT
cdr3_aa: CASSLALRGDTQYF

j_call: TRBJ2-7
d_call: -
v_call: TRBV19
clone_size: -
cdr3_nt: TGTGCCAGTAGTATAAGTATTAGGAGTTACGAGCAGTACTTC
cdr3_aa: CASSISIRSYEQYF

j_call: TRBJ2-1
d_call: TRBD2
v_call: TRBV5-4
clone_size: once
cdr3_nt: TGTGCCAGCAGCTTGGTCCTAGCGGAGTACAATGAGCAGTTCTTC
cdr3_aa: CASSLVLAEYNEQFF

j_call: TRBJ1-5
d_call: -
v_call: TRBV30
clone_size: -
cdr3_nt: TGTGCCTGGGCCGGTTCCTTTAATCAGCCCCAGCATTTT
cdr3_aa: CAWAGSFNQPQHF

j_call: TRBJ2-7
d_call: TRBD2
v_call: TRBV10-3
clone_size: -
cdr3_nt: TGTGCCAGCCGGGGAGCGGGGACCTACGAGCAGTACTTC
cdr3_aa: CASRGAGTYEQYF

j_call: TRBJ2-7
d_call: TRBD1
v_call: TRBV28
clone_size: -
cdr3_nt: TGTGCCAGCAGTTTTTGGCTACACCGGGACAGGGCATCCGAGCAGTACTTC
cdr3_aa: CASSFWLHRDRASEQYF

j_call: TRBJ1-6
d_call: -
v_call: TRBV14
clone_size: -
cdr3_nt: TGTGCCAGCAGCTCCGGCCCCGGCGGGACCCTCCACTTT
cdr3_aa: CASSSGPGGTLHF

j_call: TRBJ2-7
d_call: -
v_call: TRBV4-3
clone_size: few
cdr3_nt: TGCGCCAGCAGCCAGCGACAAGGGGGCTCCTACGAGCAGTACTTC
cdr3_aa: CASSQRQGGSYEQYF

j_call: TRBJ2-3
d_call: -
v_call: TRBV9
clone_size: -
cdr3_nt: TGTGCCAGCAGCGTAGGGGCAGGGGCGACAAGCACAGATACGCAGTATTTT
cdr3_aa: CASSVGAGATSTDTQYF

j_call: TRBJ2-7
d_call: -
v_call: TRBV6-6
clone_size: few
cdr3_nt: TGTGCCAGCAGTTACGGGCAGGATCTCGGGAAGTACTTC
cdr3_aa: CASSYGQDLGKYF

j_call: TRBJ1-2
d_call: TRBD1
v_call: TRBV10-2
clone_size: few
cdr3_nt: TGCGCCAGCAGGAGGGGACAGGGGGCAGGTGGCTACACCTTC
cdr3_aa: CASRRGQGAGGYTF

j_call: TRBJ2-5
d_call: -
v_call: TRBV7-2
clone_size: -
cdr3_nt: TGTGCCAGCAGCTTAGAGGACTTACAATGGACCCAGTACTTC
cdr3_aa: CASSLEDLQWTQYF

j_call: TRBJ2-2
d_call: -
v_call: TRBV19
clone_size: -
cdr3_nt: TGTGCCAGTACCTCCCAGGGGGGCACCGGGGAGCTGTTTTTT
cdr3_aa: CASTSQGGTGELFF

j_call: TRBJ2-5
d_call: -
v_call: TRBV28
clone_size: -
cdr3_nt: TGTGCCAGCAACGGGGTAGAGACCCAGTACTTC
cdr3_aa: CASNGVETQYF

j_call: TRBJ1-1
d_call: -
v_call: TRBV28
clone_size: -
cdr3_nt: TGTGCCAGCAGTTTTATGGCTGGGCACGAAGCTTTCTTT
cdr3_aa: CASSFMAGHEAFF

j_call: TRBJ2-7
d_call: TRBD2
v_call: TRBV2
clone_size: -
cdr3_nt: TGTGCCAGCAGGCAACTAGCGGGAGGGCCTGGCGAGCAGTACTTC
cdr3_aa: CASRQLAGGPGEQYF

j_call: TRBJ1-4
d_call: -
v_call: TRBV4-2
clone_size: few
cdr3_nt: TGTGCCAGCAGCCAAGATCCAGGGCTTAATGAAAAACTGTTTTTT
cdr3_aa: CASSQDPGLNEKLFF

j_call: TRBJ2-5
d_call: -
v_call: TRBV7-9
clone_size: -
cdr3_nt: TGTGCCAGCAGAGCCGGTCGGCGGAGCCTCCAAGAGACCCAGTACTTC
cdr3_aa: CASRAGRRSLQETQYF

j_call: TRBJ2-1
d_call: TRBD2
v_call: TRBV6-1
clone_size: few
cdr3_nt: TGTGCCAGCGCATCCGGGGGGTACAATGAGCAGTTCTTC
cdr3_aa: CASASGGYNEQFF

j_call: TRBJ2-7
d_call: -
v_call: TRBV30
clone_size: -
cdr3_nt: TGTGCCTGGAGCCGCCGAATCGGCGAGCAGTACTTC
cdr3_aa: CAWSRRIGEQYF

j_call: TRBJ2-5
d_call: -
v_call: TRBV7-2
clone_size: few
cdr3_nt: TGTGCCAGCAGCCTCCTACTGGTAAACCGGGAGACCCAGTACTTC
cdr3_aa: CASSLLLVNRETQYF

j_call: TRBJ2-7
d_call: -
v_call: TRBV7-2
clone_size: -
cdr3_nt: TGTGCCAGCAGCTTAGGGCAGGGCGCCTACGAGCAGTACTTC
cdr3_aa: CASSLGQGAYEQYF

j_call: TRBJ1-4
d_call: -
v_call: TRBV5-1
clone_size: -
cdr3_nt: TGCGCCAGCAGCGTTACACCGGGAAATGAAAAACTGTTTTTT
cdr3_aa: CASSVTPGNEKLFF

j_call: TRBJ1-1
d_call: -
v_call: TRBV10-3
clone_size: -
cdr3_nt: TGTGCCATCATCGAGACACCCTCCGGTAGAGAAGCTTTCTTT
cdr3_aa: CAIIETPSGREAFF

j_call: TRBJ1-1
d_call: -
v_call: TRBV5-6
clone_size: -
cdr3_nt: TGTGCCAGCAGCCGGACGGACAGCCCGAGGGCTTTCTTT
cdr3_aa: CASSRTDSPRAFF

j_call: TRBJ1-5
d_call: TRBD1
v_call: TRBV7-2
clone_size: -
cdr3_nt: TGTGCCAGCAGCTTAGCAGGGACAGCGCCCCAGCATTTT
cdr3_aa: CASSLAGTAPQHF

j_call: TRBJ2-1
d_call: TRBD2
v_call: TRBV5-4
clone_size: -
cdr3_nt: TGTGCCAGCAGCTGGATTCTAGCGGGAGTGGGCAATGAGCAGTTCTTC
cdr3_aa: CASSWILAGVGNEQFF

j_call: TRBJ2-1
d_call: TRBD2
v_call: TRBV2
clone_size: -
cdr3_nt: TGTGCCAGCAGTGAGATAGCGGGGATTGTACGCAATGAGCAGTTCTTC
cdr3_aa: CASSEIAGIVRNEQFF

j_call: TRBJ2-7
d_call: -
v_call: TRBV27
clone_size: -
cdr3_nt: TGTGCCAGCAGTTTATCTTCGGTAACGGGGGATACCTCCTACGAGCAGTACTTC
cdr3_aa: CASSLSSVTGDTSYEQYF

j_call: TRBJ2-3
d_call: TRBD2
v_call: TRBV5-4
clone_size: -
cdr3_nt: TGTGCCAGCAGCTTAAGGATTACTAGCGGGGCGTACACAGATACGCAGTATTTT
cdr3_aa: CASSLRITSGAYTDTQYF

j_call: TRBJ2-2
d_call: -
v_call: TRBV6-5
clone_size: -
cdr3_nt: TGTGCCAGCAGTTATGGCAGGGCAAACGGGGAGCTGTTTTTT
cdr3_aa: CASSYGRANGELFF

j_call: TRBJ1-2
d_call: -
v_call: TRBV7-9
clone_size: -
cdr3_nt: TGTGCCAGCAGCTTAATGGGGGCGAATGGCTACACCTTC
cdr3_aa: CASSLMGANGYTF

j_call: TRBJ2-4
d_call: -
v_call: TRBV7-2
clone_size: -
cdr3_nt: TGTGCCAGCAGCTTATTCGGGAACAACATTCAGTACTTC
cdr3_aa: CASSLFGNNIQYF

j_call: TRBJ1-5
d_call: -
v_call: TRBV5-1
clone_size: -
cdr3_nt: TGCGCCAGCAGCTTGGGTAGTTCGAGGGATCAGCCCCAGCATTTT
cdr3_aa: CASSLGSSRDQPQHF

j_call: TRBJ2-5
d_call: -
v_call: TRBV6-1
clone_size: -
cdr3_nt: TGTGCCAGCAGGGGTTCTAGAACGGGGGAGACCCAGTACTTC
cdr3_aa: CASRGSRTGETQYF